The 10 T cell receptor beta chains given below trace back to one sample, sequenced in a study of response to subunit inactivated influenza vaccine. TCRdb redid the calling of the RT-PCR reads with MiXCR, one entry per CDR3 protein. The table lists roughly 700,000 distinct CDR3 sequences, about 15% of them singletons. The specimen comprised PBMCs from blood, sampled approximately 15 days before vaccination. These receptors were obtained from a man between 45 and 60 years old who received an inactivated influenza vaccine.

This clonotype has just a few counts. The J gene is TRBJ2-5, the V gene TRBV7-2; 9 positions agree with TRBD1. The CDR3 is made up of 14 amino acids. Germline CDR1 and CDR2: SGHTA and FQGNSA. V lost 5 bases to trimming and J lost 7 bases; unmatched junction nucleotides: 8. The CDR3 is CASSTQQGAGTQYF. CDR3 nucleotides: TGTGCCAGCAGCACCCAACAGGGGGCCGGGACCCAGTACTTC.

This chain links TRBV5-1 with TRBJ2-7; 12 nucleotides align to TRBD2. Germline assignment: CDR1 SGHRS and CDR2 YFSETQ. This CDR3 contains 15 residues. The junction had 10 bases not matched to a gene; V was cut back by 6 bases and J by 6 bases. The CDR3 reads CASTDKPGLAGEQYF. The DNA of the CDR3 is TGCGCCAGCACTGATAAGCCGGGACTAGCGGGCGAGCAGTACTTC.

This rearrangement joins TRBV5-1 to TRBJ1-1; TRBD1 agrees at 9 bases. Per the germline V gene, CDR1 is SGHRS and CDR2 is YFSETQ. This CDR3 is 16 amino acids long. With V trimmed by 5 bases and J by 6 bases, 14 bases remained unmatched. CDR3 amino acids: CASSSPGQGINAEAFF. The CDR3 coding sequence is TGCGCCAGCAGTTCACCGGGACAGGGAATCAACGCTGAAGCTTTCTTT.

CDR3 sequence reads: CASSPAGVEETQYF. CDR3 nucleotide sequence: TGTGCCAGCAGCCCAGCGGGGGTCGAAGAGACCCAGTACTTC. The chain uses TRBV7-6 and TRBJ2-5; 8 nucleotides agree with TRBD2. The CDR3 is made up of 14 amino acids. The germline CDR1 and CDR2 sequences are SGHVS and FNYEAQ. Germline trimming cut 5 bases from V and 3 bases from J; bases unmatched to any gene: 5.

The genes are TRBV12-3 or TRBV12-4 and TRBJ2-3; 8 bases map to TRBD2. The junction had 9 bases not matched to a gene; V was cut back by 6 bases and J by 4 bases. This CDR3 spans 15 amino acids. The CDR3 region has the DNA TGTGCCAGCAGCGGGATCGGGGGGGGCGCAGATACGCAGTATTTT. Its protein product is CASSGIGGGADTQYF.

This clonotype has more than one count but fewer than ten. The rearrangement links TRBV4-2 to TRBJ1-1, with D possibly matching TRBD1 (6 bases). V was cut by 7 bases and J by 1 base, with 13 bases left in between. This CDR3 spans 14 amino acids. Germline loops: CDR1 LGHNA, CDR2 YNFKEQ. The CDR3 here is CASNPTGQNTEAFF. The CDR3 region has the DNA TGTGCCAGCAACCCTACAGGGCAGAACACTGAAGCTTTCTTT.

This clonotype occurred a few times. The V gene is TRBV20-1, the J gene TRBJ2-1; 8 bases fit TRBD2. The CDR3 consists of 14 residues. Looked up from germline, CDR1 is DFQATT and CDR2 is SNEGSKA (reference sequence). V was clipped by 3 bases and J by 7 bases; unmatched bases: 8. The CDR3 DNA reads TGCAGTGCTAGGCCGGGGGGGGCATTAAATGAGCAGTTCTTC. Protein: CSARPGGALNEQFF.

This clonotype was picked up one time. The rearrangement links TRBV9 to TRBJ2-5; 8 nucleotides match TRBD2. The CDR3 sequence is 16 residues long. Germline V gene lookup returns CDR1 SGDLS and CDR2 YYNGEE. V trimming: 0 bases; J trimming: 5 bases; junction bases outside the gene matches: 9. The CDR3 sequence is CASSVGNSGEGETQYF. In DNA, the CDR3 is TGTGCCAGCAGCGTAGGAAATAGCGGGGAGGGGGAGACCCAGTACTTC.

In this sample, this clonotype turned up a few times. CDR3 residues: CASSYTVPYNEQFF. DNA for the CDR3: TGTGCCAGCAGTTATACGGTCCCCTACAATGAGCAGTTCTTC. V usage is TRBV12-3 or TRBV12-4 and J usage is TRBJ2-1, with D unresolved. This CDR3 region has 14 residues. Trimming removed 4 bases at V and 2 bases at J, with 9 bases between.

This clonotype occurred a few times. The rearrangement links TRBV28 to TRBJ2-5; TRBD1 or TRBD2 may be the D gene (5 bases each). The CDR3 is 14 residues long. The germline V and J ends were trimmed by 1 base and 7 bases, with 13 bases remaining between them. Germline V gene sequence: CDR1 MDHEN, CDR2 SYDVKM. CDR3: CASSLSGSRVTQYF. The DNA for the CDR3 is TGTGCCAGCAGTTTATCAGGGAGTAGGGTGACCCAGTACTTC. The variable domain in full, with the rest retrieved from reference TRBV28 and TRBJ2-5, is DVKVTQSSRYLVKRTGEKVFLECVQDMDHENMFWYRQDPGLGLRLIYFSYDVKMKEKGDIPEGYSVSREKKERFSLILESASTNQTSMYLCASSLSGSRVTQYFGPGTRLLVL.